The sample holds many counts of the clone carrying this TCR beta chain. The antigen is not known. These data come from a study of T cell repertoires in cytomegalovirus infection. In the study overall: Public TCR beta signatures were indicative of both CMV infection and a matching HLA type.

Study-wide findings and caveats: The ex vivo response was dominated by HLA-C-restricted CMV-specific TCR beta clonotypes.

TCRdb ran MiXCR on the reads and lists one entry per CDR3 protein. The table has about 680,000 distinct CDR3 sequences, 20% to 25% seen once; the top ten hold 8%. V was clipped by 5 bases and J by 4 bases; unmatched bases: 9. Germline V lookup: CDR1 SGHVS, CDR2 FQNEAQ. This CDR3 contains 16 residues. J is TRBJ2-2 and V is TRBV7-8; 8 nucleotides match TRBD1. The sequencing sample was made of CD8+ T cells from PBMCs. The sequence was obtained from a human donor in good health (CMV status not recorded). Some clones in this sample may be carry-over from other donors' samples. The CDR3 nucleotides read TGTGCCAGCAGCCCAGGACAGGGTATGGGCACCGGGGAGCTGTTTTTT. Its translation: CASSPGQGMGTGELFF.